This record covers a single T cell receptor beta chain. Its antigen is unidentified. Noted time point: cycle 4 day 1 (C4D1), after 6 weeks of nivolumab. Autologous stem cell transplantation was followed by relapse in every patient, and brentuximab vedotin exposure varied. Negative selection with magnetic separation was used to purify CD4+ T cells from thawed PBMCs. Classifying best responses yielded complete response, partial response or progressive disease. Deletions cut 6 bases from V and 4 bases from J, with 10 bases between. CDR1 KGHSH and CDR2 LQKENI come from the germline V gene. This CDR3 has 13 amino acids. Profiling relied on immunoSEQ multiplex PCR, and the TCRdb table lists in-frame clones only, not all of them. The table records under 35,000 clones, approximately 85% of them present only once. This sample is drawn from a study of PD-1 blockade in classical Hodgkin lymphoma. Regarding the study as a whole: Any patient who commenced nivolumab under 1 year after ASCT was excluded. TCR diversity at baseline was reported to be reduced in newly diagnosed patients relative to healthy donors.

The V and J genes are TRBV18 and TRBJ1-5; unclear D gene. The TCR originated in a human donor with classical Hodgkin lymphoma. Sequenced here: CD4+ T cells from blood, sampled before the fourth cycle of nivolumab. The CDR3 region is CASSEGQNQPQHF. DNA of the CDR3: TGTGCCAGCTCCGAGGGCCAAAATCAGCCCCAGCATTTT.